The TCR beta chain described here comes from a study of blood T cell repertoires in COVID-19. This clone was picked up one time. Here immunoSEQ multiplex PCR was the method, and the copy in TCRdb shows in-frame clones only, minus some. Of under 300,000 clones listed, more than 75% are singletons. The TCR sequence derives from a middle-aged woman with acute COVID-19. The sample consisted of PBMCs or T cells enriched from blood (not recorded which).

The CDR3 spells CASSHSGTSGQETQYF. In DNA, the CDR3 is TGTGCCAGCAGCCACTCCGGGACTAGCGGCCAAGAGACCCAGTACTTC. The chain recombines TRBV3-1 (or the pseudogene TRBV3-2) with TRBJ2-5, with 11 bases identical to TRBD2. Trimming took 3 bases from V and 1 from J; bases not matched to a gene: 4. This CDR3 is built from 16 residues. Germline V gives CDR1 LGHDT, CDR2 YNNKEL (reference sequence).